The 8 T cell receptor beta chains below come from one sample, sequenced in a study of shared T cell receptors in the human thymus. Assay used: immunoSEQ multiplex PCR; TCRdb lists only in-frame clones, some missing. The repertoire holds roughly 500,000 clones, with around 82% as singletons. These data were also filed under a second study, of human thymus T cells.

Material: thymocytes. The receptors were sampled from a boy in the first two years of life with a congenital heart defect.

This chain connects TRBV18 to TRBJ2-7, with D perhaps matching TRBD1 (6 bases). Trimming shortened V by 3 bases and J by 0 bases, and 12 bases separated the two germline ends. Looked up from germline, CDR1 is KGHSH and CDR2 is LQKENI. This CDR3 is built from 15 residues. The CDR3 bases are TGTGCCAGCTCACCTCGGGACACCCTCTCCTACGAGCAGTACTTC. This translates into CASSPRDTLSYEQYF.

In DNA, the CDR3 is TGTGCCAGCAGTGAAATGGTATCGCCTAGCGGGTTCACCTACAATGAGCAGTTCTTC. It specifies CASSEMVSPSGFTYNEQFF. V usage is TRBV6-1 and J usage is TRBJ2-1, with 8 bases matching TRBD2. The CDR3 runs to 19 residues. Trimming cost V 2 bases and J 2 bases; bases outside gene matches: 14. The germline gives CDR1 MNHNS, CDR2 SASEGT.

This clone was recorded a few times. This rearrangement joins TRBV28 to TRBJ1-2; 8 bases agree with TRBD1. Per the germline V gene, CDR1 is MDHEN and CDR2 is SYDVKM. The CDR3 is made up of 15 amino acids. V shed 6 bases, J shed 4 bases, and the junction held 10 bases outside the gene matches. CDR3 sequence (DNA): TGTGCCAGCAGCCGAGGGACAGGAAGGGTCTATGGCTACACCTTC. Protein product: CASSRGTGRVYGYTF.

The chain links TRBV29-1 to TRBJ2-4, with D hard to call. CDR3 length: 12 residues. Germline lookup yields CDR1 SQVTM and CDR2 ANQGSEA. Trimming shortened V by 6 bases and J by 3 bases, and 9 bases separated the two germline ends. The chain's CDR3 is CSVRRGKNIQYF. DNA of the CDR3: TGCAGCGTACGAAGAGGCAAAAACATTCAGTACTTC.

This clone appeared once. The chain has TRBV5-6 and TRBJ2-7, with 11 bases lining up with TRBD2. Per germline, CDR1 SGHDT and CDR2 YYEEEE. The V segment lost 2 bases and the J segment 1 base; nucleotides outside the gene matches: 5. The CDR3 is 16 residues long. The CDR3 sequence is CASSLQLAGASYEQYF. DNA of the CDR3: TGTGCCAGCAGCTTACAACTAGCGGGAGCTTCCTACGAGCAGTACTTC.

This clone has a single count. The chain recombines TRBV7-6 with TRBJ2-7; the match to TRBD2 covers 9 bases. Trimming took 5 bases from V and 6 from J; bases not matched to a gene: 5. The CDR3 spans 13 residues. The germline CDR1 and CDR2 sequences are SGHVS and FNYEAQ. In nucleotides, the CDR3 is TGTGCCAGCAGCCAGCGGGAGGTAGCCGAGCAGTACTTC. This encodes CASSQREVAEQYF.

This clone occurred a few times. This chain uses TRBV4-3 with TRBJ2-5; 8 bases map to TRBD2. With 3 bases clipped from V and 1 base from J, the junction kept 7 bases outside the gene matches. CDR1 is LGHNA, CDR2 YSLEER, per germline. The CDR3 has 16 residues. CDR3 residues: CASSHRAGETQETQYF. The DNA for the CDR3 is TGCGCCAGCAGCCACCGAGCGGGAGAGACCCAAGAGACCCAGTACTTC.

This chain uses TRBV19 with TRBJ2-7; maybe TRBD2 (6 bases). The V end lost 5 bases, the J end lost 2 bases, and 10 bases lay between the germline ends. This CDR3 is built from 13 residues. The germline V gene has CDR1 LNHDA and CDR2 SQIVND (reference sequence). DNA of the CDR3: TGTGCCAGTAGTGACGGGGGTCCCTACGAGCAGTACTTC. It encodes CASSDGGPYEQYF.